Below are 5 T cell receptor beta chains sequenced from a single sample in a study of metastatic and nonmetastatic thyroid tumors. Patients underwent thyroid surgery, and none had received any treatment before it. TCRdb reanalyzed the PCR reads with MiXCR. Of over 65,000 clones listed, 9.5% to 15% are singletons. What was sequenced was tumor tissue. The receptors originated from a female donor with papillary thyroid cancer or a benign thyroid nodule (not recorded which). Some clones in this sample may be carry-over from other donors' samples.

This clone has more than one count but fewer than ten. It may be a read error: a sequence one base away is much more abundant. This rearrangement joins TRBV12-5 to TRBJ1-5; no clear D gene. Germline V lookup: CDR1 LGHNT, CDR2 FRNRAP. This CDR3 has 13 residues. As DNA, the CDR3 is TGTGCTAGTTGTTTCGATAGCAATCAGCCCCAGCATTTT. It translates to CASCFDSNQPQHF.

This clone was counted between two and nine times. The sample contains more than one DNA sequence encoding this CDR3. The rearrangement links TRBV7-9 to TRBJ2-3; D is undetermined. Germline loops: CDR1 SEHNR, CDR2 FQNEAQ (reference sequence). The CDR3 is 14 residues long. With 1 base removed from V and 5 bases from J, the gap between germline ends came to 10 bases. The CDR3 nucleotides read TGTGCCAGCAGCTTAGACGGTGCTGGAGATACGCAGTATTTT. The encoded protein is CASSLDGAGDTQYF.

In its sample, this clone was seen many times. The J gene is TRBJ1-1, the V gene TRBV24-1; 7 bases align to TRBD1. Trimming at V came to 10 bases and at J to 1 base, leaving 2 bases not matched to a gene. The CDR3 totals 12 residues. CDR1 and CDR2 from the germline V gene are KGHDR and SFDVKD. The CDR3 region has the DNA TGTGCCACTAGACAGGGGAACACTGAAGCTTTCTTT. Translating it yields CATRQGNTEAFF.

This clone was seen repeatedly, ten times or more. This same CDR3 is encoded by further DNA sequences in the sample. V gene TRBV12-5 combines with J gene TRBJ1-1; TRBD1 agrees at 8 bases. The CDR3 is 14 residues long. CDR1 is LGHNT, CDR2 FRNRAP, per germline. Trimming at V came to 6 bases and at J to 1 base, leaving 4 bases not matched to a gene. The DNA of the CDR3 is TGTGCTAGTGGAGCAGGGGGCTGGAACACTGAAGCTTTCTTT. Translated, it gives CASGAGGWNTEAFF.

This clone was seen at least ten times. The chain is built from TRBV20-1 and TRBJ2-3; 12 positions match TRBD2. V trimming: 3 bases; J trimming: 5 bases; junction bases outside the gene matches: 6. CDR3 size: 15 residues. CDR1 DFQATT and CDR2 SNEGSKA come from the germline V gene (reference sequence). CDR3 loop: CSARGTSGFGDTQYF. DNA of the CDR3: TGCAGTGCTAGGGGGACTAGCGGGTTTGGAGATACGCAGTATTTT.